These 26 T cell receptor beta chains were sequenced from one sample in a study of blood T cell repertoires in COVID-19. Profiled with immunoSEQ multiplex PCR; TCRdb holds only in-frame clones, not every one. The data contain roughly 200,000 clones, 75% to 95% of them singletons. Material: peripheral blood. The receptor source for this set is a man aged 45 to 65 with acute or convalescent COVID-19.

A few counts support this clone. V is TRBV5-1 and J is TRBJ2-2; D might be TRBD1 (6 bases). V was pared by 1 base and J by 7 bases, with 14 bases between. This CDR3 has 15 residues. Germline-derived CDR1 and CDR2 are SGHRS and YFSETQ. DNA for the CDR3: TGCGCCAGCAGCTTGAGTGACAGGCTTAACGGGGAGCTGTTTTTT. This encodes CASSLSDRLNGELFF.

V gene TRBV7-8 combines with J gene TRBJ1-1; no clear D gene. The germline V gene has CDR1 SGHVS and CDR2 FQNEAQ. V lost 2 bases, J lost 1 base, and 5 bases lay in between. This CDR3 has 13 residues. CDR3 coding DNA: TGTGCCAGCAGCTTAACTTCGAACACTGAAGCTTTCTTT. Amino acids: CASSLTSNTEAFF.

The genes are TRBV27 and TRBJ1-1; TRBD1 might be the D (6 bases). The germline V gene has CDR1 MNHEY and CDR2 SMNVEV (reference sequence). The CDR3 loop spans 14 amino acids. V was trimmed by 5 bases and J by 1 base, leaving 11 bases between them. The CDR3 DNA reads as TGTGCCAGCAGTCAAATACAGGGGAACACTGAAGCTTTCTTT. It codes for CASSQIQGNTEAFF.

This rearrangement joins TRBV19 to TRBJ1-5; 7 bases fit TRBD1. The V gene's germline CDR1 is LNHDA and CDR2 SQIVND (reference sequence). Trimming cost V 1 base and J 0 bases; bases outside gene matches: 3. The CDR3 consists of 16 residues. The CDR3 DNA follows: TGTGCCAGTAGTATAGTAGCAGGGGGTAGCAATCAGCCCCAGCATTTT. Protein: CASSIVAGGSNQPQHF.

The sample holds one count of this clone. V and J are TRBV28 and TRBJ2-4; D call uncertain. Germline V lookup: CDR1 MDHEN, CDR2 SYDVKM. The CDR3 has 16 amino acids. The V end lost 6 bases, the J end lost 0 bases, and 15 bases lay between the germline ends. CDR3 DNA sequence: TGTGCCAGCAGCCCCTATTCCAATTTAGCCAAAAACATTCAGTACTTC. It translates to CASSPYSNLAKNIQYF.

V usage is TRBV4-1 and J usage is TRBJ2-3, with D possibly matching TRBD2 (5 bases). There are 17 residues in the CDR3. V was clipped by 2 bases and J by 0 bases, with 15 bases between them. Looked up from germline, CDR1 is MGHRA and CDR2 is YSYEKL. CDR3 nucleotides: TGCGCCAGCAGCCAATACGGGGTCCAGGATAGCACAGATACGCAGTATTTT. Residues: CASSQYGVQDSTDTQYF.

This chain connects TRBV5-1 to TRBJ2-7, with 7 bases lining up with TRBD1. The germline CDR1 and CDR2 sequences are SGHRS and YFSETQ. This CDR3 has 14 amino acids. V lost 0 bases and J lost 0; bases outside the gene matches: 0. CDR3 amino acids: CASSLAGGSYEQYF. CDR3 sequence (DNA): TGCGCCAGCAGCTTGGCAGGGGGCTCCTACGAGCAGTACTTC. The full variable domain, completed using reference TRBV5-1 and TRBJ2-7, is KAGVTQTPRYLIKTRGQQVTLSCSPISGHRSVSWYQQTPGQGLQFLFEYFSETQRNKGNFPGRFSGRQFSNSRSEMNVSTLELGDSALYLCASSLAGGSYEQYFGPGTRLTVT.

This clone appeared once. The chain links TRBV2 to TRBJ2-1, with a possible D match to TRBD2 (6 bases). Germline CDR1 and CDR2: SNHLY and FYNNEI. Trimming took off 1 base at V and 14 bases at J, with 21 bases between the two ends. The CDR3 length is 15 residues. The CDR3 sequence is CASSEGPWDRDSEFF. CDR3 nucleotides: TGTGCCAGCAGTGAAGGCCCTTGGGACCGGGACTCCGAGTTCTTC.

V usage is TRBV7-9 and J usage is TRBJ1-2; 9 bases map to TRBD1. V lost 5 bases to trimming and J lost 6 bases; unmatched junction nucleotides: 13. Per germline, CDR1 SEHNR and CDR2 FQNEAQ (reference sequence). The CDR3 is 16 residues long. The CDR3: CASSREPGQGGDGYTF. Here the CDR3 DNA reads TGTGCCAGCAGCCGAGAACCGGGACAGGGAGGCGATGGCTACACCTTC.

This rearrangement joins TRBV28 to TRBJ2-1; unclear D gene. Germline CDR1 reads MDHEN; CDR2 reads SYDVKM. The CDR3 has 16 residues. Trimming stripped 2 bases from V and 0 bases from J, with 11 bases between. CDR3 sequence: CASSLNSLFSYNEQFF. DNA for the CDR3: TGTGCCAGCAGTTTAAATTCCCTCTTCTCCTACAATGAGCAGTTCTTC.

CDR3 bases: TGTGCCAGCACCCGACTAGCGGGGGGTCACACCGGGGAGCTGTTTTTT. This encodes CASTRLAGGHTGELFF. The chain combines TRBV7-9 with TRBJ2-2, with 13 bases that match TRBD2. The germline CDR1 and CDR2 sequences are SEHNR and FQNEAQ (reference sequence). The CDR3 consists of 16 residues. V lost 7 bases and J lost 3; bases outside the gene matches: 5.

This chain links TRBV28 with TRBJ1-5; a possible D gene is TRBD1 (6 bases). The CDR3 contains 15 residues. Trimming stripped 9 bases from V and 4 bases from J, with 19 bases between. From germline, CDR1 is MDHEN and CDR2 SYDVKM. The CDR3 coding sequence is TGTGCCAGTTTTAGGGGGGGACCGGCGAATCAGCCCCAGCATTTT. It encodes CASFRGGPANQPQHF.

This chain connects TRBV14 to TRBJ2-2; TRBD2 might be the D (5 bases). Germline V gene sequence: CDR1 SGHDN, CDR2 FVKESK. This CDR3 is built from 16 residues. Trimming shortened V by 0 bases and J by 4 bases, and 12 bases separated the two germline ends. CDR3 region: CASSQDVTGFTGELFF. The CDR3 DNA sequence: TGTGCCAGCAGCCAAGATGTCACGGGGTTCACCGGGGAGCTGTTTTTT.

In this sample, this clone turned up a few times. This chain uses TRBV2 with TRBJ1-5; 7 nucleotides align to TRBD1. Germline V gene lookup returns CDR1 SNHLY and CDR2 FYNNEI. V was pared by 5 bases and J by 0 bases, with 1 base of the junction left unmatched. The CDR3 sequence is 14 residues long. The CDR3 here is CASSRDSSNQPQHF. Written as DNA, the CDR3 is TGTGCCAGCAGTCGGGACAGTAGCAATCAGCCCCAGCATTTT.

The chain recombines TRBV9 with TRBJ2-2; a possible D gene is TRBD2 (5 bases). CDR3 length equals 16 residues. Looked up from germline, CDR1 is SGDLS and CDR2 is YYNGEE. Trimming stripped 0 bases from V and 4 bases from J, with 13 bases between. The CDR3 DNA is TGTGCCAGCAGCGTAGGTGGGAGCCCCGTCACCGGGGAGCTGTTTTTT. As protein: CASSVGGSPVTGELFF.

This chain uses TRBV27 with TRBJ1-5; 11 bases match TRBD1. The germline CDR1 and CDR2 sequences are MNHEY and SMNVEV (reference sequence). Trimming took 5 bases from V and 6 from J; bases not matched to a gene: 9. The CDR3 is 16 residues long. The DNA of the CDR3 is TGTGCCAGCAGTACCCGGGACAGGGGGTTAGGTCAGCCCCAGCATTTT. This translates into CASSTRDRGLGQPQHF.

The chain joins TRBV6-5 to TRBJ1-6, with a tentative D call TRBD1 (6 bases). This CDR3 is built from 14 residues. From germline, CDR1 is MNHEY and CDR2 SVGAGI. V lost 8 bases and J lost 5, with 13 bases in between. Written as DNA, the CDR3 is TGTGCCAGCCGGAGGGGGGGGAATAATTCACCCCTCCACTTT. Its translation: CASRRGGNNSPLHF.

The chain's CDR3 is CASSLSGGLRRDINGELFF. The CDR3 nucleotides read TGTGCCAGCAGCTTATCAGGGGGTTTGCGTAGAGATATCAATGGGGAGCTGTTTTTT. The chain has TRBV7-2 and TRBJ2-2, with TRBD1 matching over 7 bases. Germline loops: CDR1 SGHTA, CDR2 FQGNSA. J was trimmed by 8 bases and V by 2 bases; bases with no gene match: 20. This CDR3 region has 19 residues.

The chain employs TRBV28 and TRBJ1-2; the match to TRBD1 covers 7 bases. Trimming at V came to 2 bases and at J to 5 bases, leaving 5 bases not matched to a gene. The V gene's germline CDR1 is MDHEN and CDR2 SYDVKM. CDR3 length equals 14 residues. CDR3 DNA: TGTGCCAGCAGTTTAGCGGGGACAGAGTATGGCTACACCTTC. This codes for CASSLAGTEYGYTF.

The chain recombines TRBV19 with TRBJ2-6; D perhaps matches TRBD1 (5 bases). Per the germline V gene, CDR1 is LNHDA and CDR2 is SQIVND (reference sequence). The CDR3 spans 17 residues. With 6 bases removed from V and 3 bases from J, the gap between germline ends came to 18 bases. Here the CDR3 reads CASSQMGQERGANVLTF. The CDR3 DNA is TGTGCCAGTAGCCAAATGGGGCAGGAGCGTGGGGCCAACGTCCTGACTTTC.

The CDR3 reads CASRIEGSTEQYF. The CDR3 DNA follows: TGTGCCAGCAGGATAGAGGGTTCCACCGAGCAGTACTTC. J is TRBJ2-7 and V is TRBV6-5, with D tentatively TRBD2 (5 bases). Trimming shortened V by 6 bases and J by 6 bases, and 15 bases separated the two germline ends. Germline lookup yields CDR1 MNHEY and CDR2 SVGAGI. This CDR3 has 13 amino acids.

J is TRBJ1-5 and V is TRBV6-2 or TRBV6-3, with TRBD1 matching 10 bases. This CDR3 has 16 residues. The V segment lost 5 bases and the J segment 14 bases; nucleotides outside the gene matches: 18. Per the germline V gene, CDR1 is MNHEY and CDR2 is SVGEGT. As DNA, the CDR3 is TGTGCCAGCAGTCGCCACGGGACAGGGGAAGGAAGGGAAGAGCATTTT. Encoded protein: CASSRHGTGEGREEHF.

The chain is built from TRBV18 and TRBJ2-3, with D tentatively TRBD1 (5 bases). The CDR3 has 13 residues. V lost 5 bases to trimming and J lost 6 bases, with 12 bases between them. CDR1 and CDR2 (germline): KGHSH, LQKENI. The CDR3 DNA follows: TGTGCCAGCTCATACAGGATCGAGGATACGCAGTATTTT. Translating gives CASSYRIEDTQYF.

This chain connects TRBV5-1 to TRBJ2-5; 12 nucleotides align to TRBD1. Trimming took 3 bases from V and 4 from J; bases not matched to a gene: 1. Germline V CDR1 and CDR2: SGHRS, YFSETQ. The CDR3 runs 14 residues. The CDR3 nucleotides read TGCGCCAGCAGCTCGGGACAGGGGGCAGAGACCCAGTACTTC. Translated: CASSSGQGAETQYF.

This chain joins TRBV11-2 and TRBJ2-7, with D maybe TRBD2 (6 bases). Looked up from germline, CDR1 is SGHAT and CDR2 is FQNNGV. This CDR3 has 16 amino acids. The germline V and J ends were trimmed by 6 bases and 6 bases, with 24 bases remaining between them. The CDR3 region has the DNA TGTGCCAGCAGAGTTTCGCCGGGGCTTGGGGGGAGCGAGCAGTACTTC. Its protein is CASRVSPGLGGSEQYF.

V is TRBV7-8 and J is TRBJ1-1; 11 bases agree with TRBD1. The CDR3 sequence is 14 residues long. V was clipped by 5 bases and J by 5 bases; unmatched bases: 4. Germline values: CDR1 SGHVS, CDR2 FQNEAQ. CDR3 in amino acids: CASSKGQGGTEAFF. In DNA, the CDR3 is TGTGCCAGCAGCAAGGGACAGGGGGGAACTGAAGCTTTCTTT.